This note documents a single T cell receptor (beta chain) sequence. The Seattle site enrolled patients during active infection and followed them longitudinally. This sample was included in a study of blood T cell repertoires in COVID-19. Study details: PBMCs, B-cell-depleted T cells, or T cells were the source of the cDNA or gDNA that made up the material.

In the authors' methods: The assay estimated nucleated cells by amplifying reference gene primers. Sequencing used immunoSEQ multiplex PCR; TCRdb keeps in-frame clones, though not all of them. The DNA gave D and trimming, while V, J and clone size come from that table. Among roughly 110,000 clones, 75% to 85% were seen once, and the ten largest hold 6.2%. Trimming shortened V by 7 bases and J by 4 bases, and 14 bases separated the two germline ends. In germline, CDR1 is MNHEY, CDR2 SVGAGI. The length of the CDR3 is 13 residues. V usage is TRBV6-5 and J usage is TRBJ2-7; possibly TRBD1 for D (6 bases). The sequence came from an older man with COVID-19, enrolled during active disease. The material sequenced was peripheral blood. CDR3 sequence: CASTRQVGYEQYF. The CDR3 DNA sequence: TGTGCCAGCACCCGACAGGTTGGTTACGAGCAGTACTTC.